This TCR beta chain was recorded in a study of PD-L1 blockade in urothelial cancer. Overall study: Atezolizumab 1,200 mg was given intravenously every 3 weeks, starting 2014. General study findings and limits: Pretreatment TCR clonality in blood under the median foretold superior survival.

Remarks on this clone: Its specificity is not known.

V shed 4 bases and J 4 bases; nucleotides not matched to a gene: 4. CDR1 SGDLS and CDR2 YYNGEE come from the germline V gene. This CDR3 contains 14 residues. Locally advanced or metastatic urothelial carcinoma was diagnosed in the patients. Each PCR received spiked synthetic TCR analog templates. Measured with immunoSEQ multiplex PCR; TCRdb has only the in-frame clones, and not every one. The sample lists over 40,000 clones, approximately 82% seen once, with 3.2% in the top ten. The chain carries TRBV9 and TRBJ1-4, with 7 bases fitting TRBD1. This receptor was taken from a man aged 65-85 years with urothelial cancer. The sequencing here drew on PBMCs, taken around atezolizumab (anti-PD-L1) treatment. CDR3 nucleotide sequence: TGTGCCAGCAGCCCAAGACAGGGTAATGAAAAACTGTTTTTT. Translation gives CASSPRQGNEKLFF.